The following is a T cell receptor (beta chain) sequence with its context. What it recognizes is unknown. Germline values: CDR1 MNHEY, CDR2 SMNVEV (reference sequence). V shed 5 bases and J 2 bases; nucleotides not matched to a gene: 9. The CDR3 consists of 15 residues. The record originates from a study of cytomegalovirus exposure and HLA in healthy donors. 60 Vbeta and 13 Jbeta primers were used in PCR. Method: immunoSEQ multiplex PCR; TCRdb's copy keeps in-frame clones and lacks some. The sample contains 150,000 to 250,000 clones, 60% to 85% of which appear only once. Study outcomes and limitations: Owing to their indistinguishability, certain V segments, notably TRBV6-2 and TRBV6-3, were excluded. In a later analysis, CMV-associated beta chains were mostly HLA-associated, it appeared. A later analysis linked a missense variant in DCLRE1C to the trimming of TCR beta V and J genes. In a later analysis, HLA-associated TCR beta chains were more clonally expanded than equally common others.

The sequence derives from a girl aged 10 to 17 in good health and CMV-seropositive. The J gene is TRBJ2-7, the V gene TRBV27; TRBD1 matches 7 bases. Sequences were obtained from PBMCs. CDR3 DNA: TGTGCCAGCAGTACGAGACAGGGTACAACCTACGAGCAGTACTTC. It specifies CASSTRQGTTYEQYF.